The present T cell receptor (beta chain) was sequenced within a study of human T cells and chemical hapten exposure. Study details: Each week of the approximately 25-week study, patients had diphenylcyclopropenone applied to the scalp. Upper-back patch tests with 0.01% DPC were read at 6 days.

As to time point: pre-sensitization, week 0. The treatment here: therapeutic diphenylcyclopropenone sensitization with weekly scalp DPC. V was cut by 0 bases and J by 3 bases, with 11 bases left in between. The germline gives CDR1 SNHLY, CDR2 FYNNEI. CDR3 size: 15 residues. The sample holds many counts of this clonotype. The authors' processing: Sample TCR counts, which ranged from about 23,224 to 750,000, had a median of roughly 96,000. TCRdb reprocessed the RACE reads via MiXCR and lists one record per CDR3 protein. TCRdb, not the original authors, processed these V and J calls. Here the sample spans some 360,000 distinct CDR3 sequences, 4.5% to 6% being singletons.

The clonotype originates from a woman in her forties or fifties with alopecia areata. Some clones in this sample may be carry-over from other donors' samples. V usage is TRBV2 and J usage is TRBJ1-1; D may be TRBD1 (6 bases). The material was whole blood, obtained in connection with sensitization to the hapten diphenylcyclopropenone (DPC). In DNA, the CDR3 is TGTGCCAGCAGTGAAGCGATGGACAGAGACACTGAAGCTTTCTTT. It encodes CASSEAMDRDTEAFF.